In its sample, the clone carrying this T cell receptor (beta chain) was seen a few times. Original data processing: Amplifying reference gene primers gave estimates of nucleated cell counts. Libraries were prepared by immunoSEQ multiplex PCR; TCRdb keeps only in-frame clonotypes and omits some of them. Clonal size and the V and J genes are those of that table, whereas D and trimming came from the DNA. Found here are approximately 290,000 clones, approximately 89% of them singletons; the top ten hold roughly 10%. The Seattle patients, enrolled during active infection, were followed longitudinally. This sample was included in a study of blood T cell repertoires in COVID-19. As for the study in general: Italy, Spain and the United States were the sources of the convalescent and acute COVID-19 samples. The analysed material was cDNA or gDNA that came from T cells, B-cell-depleted T cells, or PBMCs.

There are 15 residues in the CDR3. Trimming at V came to 3 bases and at J to 0 bases, leaving 4 bases not matched to a gene. Germline CDR1 and CDR2: SGHNT and YYREEE (reference sequence). J is TRBJ1-2 and V is TRBV5-4, with TRBD1 identical over 8 bases. Input material: peripheral blood. This receptor was obtained from a woman in her 30s with COVID-19, enrolled during active disease. The CDR3 DNA is TGTGCCAGCAGCTGGATACAGGGGGCTAACTATGGCTACACCTTC. Its protein is CASSWIQGANYGYTF.